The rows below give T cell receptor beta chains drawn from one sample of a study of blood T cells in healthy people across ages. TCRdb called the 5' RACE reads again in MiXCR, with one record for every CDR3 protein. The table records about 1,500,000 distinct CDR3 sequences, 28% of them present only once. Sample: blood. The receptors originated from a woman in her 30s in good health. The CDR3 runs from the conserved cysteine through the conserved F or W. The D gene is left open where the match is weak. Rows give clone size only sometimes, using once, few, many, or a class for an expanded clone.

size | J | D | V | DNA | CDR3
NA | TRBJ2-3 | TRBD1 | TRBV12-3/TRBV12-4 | TGTGCCAGCAGCTACGGGACAGGGGGCAAAAGAGATACGCAGTATTTT | CASSYGTGGKRDTQYF
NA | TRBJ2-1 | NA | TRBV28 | TGTGCCAGCAGTTTAATCCCGAGCTCCTACAATGAGCAGTTCTTC | CASSLIPSSYNEQFF
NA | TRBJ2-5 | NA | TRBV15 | TGTGCCACCAGCCCGGGACTGGGGGAAAAGACCCAGTACTTC | CATSPGLGEKTQYF
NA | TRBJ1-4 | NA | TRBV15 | TGTGCCACCAGCCCCCGGAGGAGGGTTCGGAGTGAAAAACTGTTTTTT | CATSPRRRVRSEKLFF
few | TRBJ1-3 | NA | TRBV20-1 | TGCAGTGCTAGAGATACCGGGACGCCAGGAAACACCATATATTTT | CSARDTGTPGNTIYF
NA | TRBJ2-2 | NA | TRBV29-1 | TGCAGCGCACAAACAGACAGGACGAACACCGGGGAGCTGTTTTTT | CSAQTDRTNTGELFF
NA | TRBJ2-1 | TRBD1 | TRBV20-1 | TGCAGTGCTAACTCGGGACAGAAACCCCGCAATGAGCAGTTCTTC | CSANSGQKPRNEQFF
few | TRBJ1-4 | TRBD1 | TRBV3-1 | TGTGCCAGCAGCCAACCCCGGACAGGGGAAGGGGAAAAACTGTTTTTT | CASSQPRTGEGEKLFF
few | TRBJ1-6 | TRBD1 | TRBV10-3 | TGTGCCATCAGTGAGACAGGGGGCTCAAGTTCACCCCTCCACTTT | CAISETGGSSSPLHF
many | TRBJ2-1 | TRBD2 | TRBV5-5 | TGTGCCAGCACCATAAGCGGGAACCACAATGAGCAGTTCTTC | CASTISGNHNEQFF
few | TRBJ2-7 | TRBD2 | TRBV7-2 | TGTGCCAGCAGCCCGGGACTAGAGGCGCCCGAGCAGTACTTC | CASSPGLEAPEQYF
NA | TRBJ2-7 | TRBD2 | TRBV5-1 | TGCGCCAGCAGCTTGGCCGAGTTGGGACTAGCGGGAGGAACCTACGAGCAGTACTTC | CASSLAELGLAGGTYEQYF
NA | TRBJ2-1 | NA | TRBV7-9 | TGTGCCAGCAGCTTAACTCCGGGACGGAGAAGGAATGAGCAGTTCTTC | CASSLTPGRRRNEQFF
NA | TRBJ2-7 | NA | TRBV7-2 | TGTGCCAGCAGCATGACCTTCCGGGACACTTCGTACTTC | CASSMTFRDTSYF
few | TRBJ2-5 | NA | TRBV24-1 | TGTGCCACCAGTGATCCTGGATTGGGCGGGGACCAAGAGACCCAGTACTTC | CATSDPGLGGDQETQYF
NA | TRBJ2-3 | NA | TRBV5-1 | TGCGCCAGCAGCTTTCGGTCGAGCGCGGCAGATACGCAGTATTTT | CASSFRSSAADTQYF
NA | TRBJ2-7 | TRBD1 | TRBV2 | TGTGCCAGCAGTGAACGACAGGGGGCCACCTACGAGCAGTACTTC | CASSERQGATYEQYF